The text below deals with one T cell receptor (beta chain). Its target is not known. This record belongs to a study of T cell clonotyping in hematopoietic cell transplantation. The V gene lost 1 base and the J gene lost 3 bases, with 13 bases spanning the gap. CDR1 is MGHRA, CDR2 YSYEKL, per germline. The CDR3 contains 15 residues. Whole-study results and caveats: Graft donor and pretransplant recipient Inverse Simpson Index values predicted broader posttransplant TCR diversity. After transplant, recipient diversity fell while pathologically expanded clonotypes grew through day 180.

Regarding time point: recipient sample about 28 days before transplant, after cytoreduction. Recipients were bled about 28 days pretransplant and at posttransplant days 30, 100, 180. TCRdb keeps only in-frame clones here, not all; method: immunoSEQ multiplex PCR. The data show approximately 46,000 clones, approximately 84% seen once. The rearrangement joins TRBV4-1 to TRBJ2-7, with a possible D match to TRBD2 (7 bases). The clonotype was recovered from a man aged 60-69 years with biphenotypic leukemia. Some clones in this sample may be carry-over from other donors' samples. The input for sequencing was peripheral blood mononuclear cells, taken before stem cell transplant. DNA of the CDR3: TGCGCCAGCAGCCAAGGATCGGGGGGCGACTACGAGCAGTACTTC. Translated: CASSQGSGGDYEQYF.